Each of the 17 T cell receptor beta chains below was sequenced from the same sample in a study of OX40 agonist ivuxolimab in advanced cancers. Measured with immunoSEQ multiplex PCR; TCRdb has only the in-frame clones, and not every one. The table shows roughly 52,000 clones, with approximately 85% occurring only once. The specimen was CD4+ or CD8+ T cells sorted from blood, collected in a trial of the OX40 agonist ivuxolimab. The receptors stem from an adult with an advanced solid tumor such as melanoma, head and neck, liver or kidney cancer.

This chain joins TRBV7-8 and TRBJ2-1; D is unresolved. Germline V lookup: CDR1 SGHVS, CDR2 FQNEAQ. Trimming shortened V by 2 bases and J by 8 bases, and 13 bases separated the two germline ends. The length of the CDR3 is 14 residues. CDR3 amino acids: CASSLRRLGYEQFF. CDR3 bases: TGTGCCAGCAGCTTAAGGAGACTGGGGTATGAGCAGTTCTTC. The variable domain in full, with the rest retrieved from reference TRBV7-8 and TRBJ2-1, is GAGVSQSPRYKVAKRGQDVALRCDPISGHVSLFWYQQALGQGPEFLTYFQNEAQLDKSGLPSDRFFAERPEGSVSTLKIQRTQQEDSAVYLCASSLRRLGYEQFFGPGTRLTVL.

The chain has TRBV11-2 and TRBJ2-1, with D tentatively TRBD1 or TRBD2 (5 bases each). Trimming took 2 bases from V and 4 from J, leaving 21 bases between them. The CDR3 sequence is 18 residues long. CDR1 is SGHAT, CDR2 FQNNGV, per germline. In DNA, the CDR3 is TGTGCCAGCAGCTTATTAGTGGGCAGGGAGTCCTTATACAATGAGCAGTTCTTC. This translates into CASSLLVGRESLYNEQFF.

The V and J genes are TRBV27 and TRBJ1-1, with D hard to call. CDR1 and CDR2 from the germline V gene are MNHEY and SMNVEV (reference sequence). This CDR3 contains 14 residues. V shed 5 bases and J shed 0 bases, with 10 bases lying between them. The CDR3 DNA is TGTGCCAGCAGTCCCATCGGTATGAACACTGAAGCTTTCTTT. Residues: CASSPIGMNTEAFF.

The chain couples TRBV28 to TRBJ2-7, with D possibly matching TRBD2 (6 bases). This CDR3 has 12 residues. With 5 bases removed from V and 6 bases from J, the gap between germline ends came to 11 bases. Germline CDR1 and CDR2: MDHEN and SYDVKM. The chain's CDR3 is CASSPPEGEQYF. The CDR3 DNA follows: TGTGCCAGCAGTCCCCCGGAGGGCGAGCAGTACTTC.

This chain joins TRBV14 and TRBJ2-3, with TRBD2 identical over 7 bases. CDR3 length equals 18 residues. Germline V gene sequence: CDR1 SGHDN, CDR2 FVKESK. The V gene end was trimmed by 1 base and the J gene end by 4 bases; junction bases not matched to a gene: 14. CDR3 bases: TGTGCCAGCAGCCAAGTCCCGATGACTAGCTTTCGACCAGATACGCAGTATTTT. It specifies CASSQVPMTSFRPDTQYF. The entire variable domain, with the rest obtained from reference TRBV14 and TRBJ2-3, is as follows: EAGVTQFPSHSVIEKGQTVTLRCDPISGHDNLYWYRRVMGKEIKFLLHFVKESKQDESGMPNNRFLAERTGGTYSTLKVQPAELEDSGVYFCASSQVPMTSFRPDTQYFGPGTRLTVL.

The chain joins TRBV11-2 to TRBJ1-2; D is possibly TRBD1 (6 bases). The germline V and J ends were trimmed by 3 bases and 6 bases, with 20 bases remaining between them. CDR1 SGHAT and CDR2 FQNNGV come from the germline V gene. The CDR3 sequence is 16 residues long. The CDR3 bases are TGTGCCAGCAGCTTGAGGAGGGTGGGGGGCGTGGATGGCTACACCTTC. Residues: CASSLRRVGGVDGYTF. Full variable domain (missing parts from reference TRBV11-2 and TRBJ1-2): EAGVAQSPRYKIIEKRQSVAFWCNPISGHATLYWYQQILGQGPKLLIQFQNNGVVDDSQLPKDRFSAERLKGVDSTLKIQPAKLEDSAVYLCASSLRRVGGVDGYTFGSGTRLTVV.

J is TRBJ2-3 and V is TRBV19; no clear D. This CDR3 has 15 residues. The germline V gene encodes CDR1 LNHDA and CDR2 SQIVND (reference sequence). The V end was cut by 4 bases, the J end by 4 bases, with 15 bases between. The DNA of the CDR3 is TGTGCCAGTAGTACCTCAGAGGCATCGTCAGATACGCAGTATTTT. This codes for CASSTSEASSDTQYF.

The chain couples TRBV29-1 to TRBJ1-1, with D perhaps matching TRBD1 (6 bases). Germline loops: CDR1 SQVTM, CDR2 ANQGSEA. The CDR3 runs to 13 residues. The V end lost 4 bases, the J end lost 0 bases, and 9 bases lay between the germline ends. CDR3 DNA sequence: TGCAGCGTTGTGGGGGCGATGAACACTGAAGCTTTCTTT. It translates to CSVVGAMNTEAFF.

The chain carries TRBV14 and TRBJ2-2; D not resolved. The germline V and J ends were trimmed by 1 base and 1 base, with 4 bases remaining between them. The CDR3 contains 14 residues. Germline CDR1 SGHDN, CDR2 FVKESK. The CDR3 bases are TGTGCCAGCAGCCAAGCACTGAACACCGGGGAGCTGTTTTTT. It translates to CASSQALNTGELFF.

V gene TRBV28 combines with J gene TRBJ2-7; D remains ambiguous. The CDR3 is 11 residues long. Germline CDR1 and CDR2: MDHEN and SYDVKM. V lost 3 bases and J 4 bases, leaving 4 bases between the germline ends. The CDR3 spells CASSFKYEQYF. Here the CDR3 DNA reads TGTGCCAGCAGTTTTAAGTACGAGCAGTACTTC. Combining the CDR3 with reference TRBV28 and TRBJ2-7 gives the whole variable domain DVKVTQSSRYLVKRTGEKVFLECVQDMDHENMFWYRQDPGLGLRLIYFSYDVKMKEKGDIPEGYSVSREKKERFSLILESASTNQTSMYLCASSFKYEQYFGPGTRLTVT.

The chain links TRBV7-2 to TRBJ2-3, with D possibly TRBD2 on 5 matching bases. The germline V and J ends were trimmed by 8 bases and 2 bases, with 11 bases remaining between them. This CDR3 is built from 13 residues. In germline, CDR1 is SGHTA, CDR2 FQGNSA. The CDR3, as DNA: TGTGCCAGCGGGAGCTACACCACAGATACGCAGTATTTT. This encodes CASGSYTTDTQYF.

The chain couples TRBV19 to TRBJ2-2; 10 nucleotides match TRBD1. The CDR3 is 15 residues long. Germline assignment: CDR1 LNHDA and CDR2 SQIVND (reference sequence). With V trimmed by 5 bases and J by 3 bases, 3 bases remained unmatched. The DNA for the CDR3 is TGTGCCAGTAGTGCCGGGACAGGGGACACCGGGGAGCTGTTTTTT. Translation gives CASSAGTGDTGELFF.

The chain is built from TRBV7-3 and TRBJ2-7; 7 nucleotides agree with TRBD2. J lost 6 bases, V lost 5 bases, and 10 bases had no gene match. Germline loops: CDR1 SGHTA, CDR2 FQGTGA. The CDR3 is 14 residues long. As DNA, the CDR3 is TGTGCCAGCAGCCCCGACGGGGGGAGTCGCGAGCAGTACTTC. Translating it yields CASSPDGGSREQYF.

The genes are TRBV29-1 and TRBJ2-5; TRBD1 might be the D (6 bases). V was pared by 3 bases and J by 3 bases, with 17 bases between. The CDR3 is made up of 15 amino acids. CDR1 and CDR2 from the germline V gene are SQVTM and ANQGSEA. CDR3 in DNA: TGCAGCGTTGATGGGGCCAGGGGCCCAGAAGAGACCCAGTACTTC. It encodes CSVDGARGPEETQYF.

The J gene is TRBJ2-6, the V gene TRBV19, with TRBD1 matching 7 bases. Germline V gene data show CDR1 as LNHDA and CDR2 as SQIVND (reference sequence). Trimming took 5 bases from V and 2 from J; bases not matched to a gene: 3. CDR3 length: 15 amino acids. The DNA for the CDR3 is TGTGCCAGTAGTCCGACAGGGACTGGGGCCAACGTCCTGACTTTC. It specifies CASSPTGTGANVLTF.

The J gene is TRBJ1-2, the V gene TRBV28; 11 nucleotides match TRBD1. The V gene's germline CDR1 is MDHEN and CDR2 SYDVKM. The J segment lost 7 bases and the V segment lost 6 bases, leaving 13 bases of the junction unmatched. The CDR3 runs to 16 residues. The CDR3 here is CASSLASGTGGRGYTF. CDR3 nucleotide sequence: TGTGCCAGCAGCCTCGCCTCCGGGACAGGGGGACGTGGCTACACCTTC.

This clone turned up a few times. This chain links TRBV5-6 with TRBJ2-2; possible D gene TRBD1, 6 bases. Germline CDR1 reads SGHDT; CDR2 reads YYEEEE. This CDR3 has 14 residues. The V gene lost 5 bases and the J gene lost 1 base, with 9 bases spanning the gap. The CDR3: CASRLTGNTGELFF. For the CDR3, the DNA is TGTGCCAGCAGATTGACAGGGAACACCGGGGAGCTGTTTTTT.